A single sample gave rise to the 28 T cell receptor beta chains below, sequenced in a study of identical twins. TCRdb re-called the 5' RACE reads through MiXCR, storing one row per CDR3 protein. The sample records hundreds of thousands of distinct CDR3 sequences, 5.5% to 7.5% being singletons. Material: naive T cells sorted from blood. These receptors were collected from a man younger than 35 in good health.

This clonotype was picked up many times. J is TRBJ2-7 and V is TRBV7-2, with D uncertain. V dropped 6 bases and J dropped 6 bases, with 9 bases sitting between them. There are 11 residues in the CDR3. Germline CDR1 reads SGHTA; CDR2 reads FQGNSA. The CDR3 here is CASRTALEQYF. DNA of the CDR3: TGTGCCAGCAGAACAGCGCTCGAGCAGTACTTC. The full variable domain, its missing parts supplied by reference TRBV7-2 and TRBJ2-7, is GAGVSQSPSNKVTEKGKDVELRCDPISGHTALYWYRQSLGQGLEFLIYFQGNSAPDKSGLPSDRFSAERTGGSVSTLTIQRTQQEDSAVYLCASRTALEQYFGPGTRLTVT.

This clonotype was seen a handful of times. V usage is TRBV6-2 or TRBV6-3 and J usage is TRBJ1-2; tentatively, D is TRBD1 (5 bases). Trimming removed 11 bases from V and 4 bases from J, with 11 bases in between. Germline CDR1 reads MNHEY; CDR2 reads SVGEGT. The CDR3 runs to 11 residues. The CDR3 loop reads CAGGDGYGYTF. CDR3 nucleotide sequence: TGTGCCGGGGGAGACGGCTATGGCTACACCTTC.

The V call is TRBV11-2, the J call TRBJ2-4, with TRBD1 identical over 7 bases. The ends lost 4 bases at V and 3 bases at J; junction bases unmatched: 6. The V gene's germline CDR1 is SGHAT and CDR2 FQNNGV. The CDR3 has 15 residues. Here the CDR3 reads CASSSPGQIKNIQYF. The CDR3 region has the DNA TGTGCCAGCAGCTCGCCGGGACAGATCAAAAACATTCAGTACTTC.

The chain joins TRBV25-1 to TRBJ2-2; D is uncertain. Trimming took 3 bases from V and 6 from J, leaving 8 bases between them. Germline-derived CDR1 and CDR2 are MGHDK and SYGVNS. CDR3 length: 13 amino acids. The CDR3 DNA follows: TGTGCCAGCAGTGATCGGCTAGCCGGGGAGCTGTTTTTT. This codes for CASSDRLAGELFF.

Many counts were recorded for this clonotype. The CDR3 DNA reads as TGTGCCAGCAGCTATATTGCGGGAAGTTACGAGCAGTACTTC. Protein: CASSYIAGSYEQYF. V usage is TRBV7-2 and J usage is TRBJ2-7; D might be TRBD2 (6 bases). Per the germline V gene, CDR1 is SGHTA and CDR2 is FQGNSA. The CDR3 loop spans 14 amino acids. V was cut by 4 bases and J by 4 bases, with 14 bases left in between.

This clonotype has ten or more counts. J is TRBJ1-2 and V is TRBV5-1, with 8 bases identical to TRBD1. CDR3 length equals 14 residues. Germline-derived CDR1 and CDR2 are SGHRS and YFSETQ. Trimming removed 2 bases from V and 4 bases from J; junction bases left unmatched: 4. The DNA of the CDR3 is TGCGCCAGCAGCTTTGGCGACAGGGGCTATGGCTACACCTTC. Encoded protein: CASSFGDRGYGYTF.

This clonotype occurred many times. The chain has TRBV7-9 and TRBJ2-2, with 7 bases aligning to TRBD1. Looked up from germline, CDR1 is SEHNR and CDR2 is FQNEAQ (reference sequence). This CDR3 has 15 residues. After removal of 6 bases from V and 5 bases from J, the junction contained 9 bases not matched to a gene. The CDR3 DNA follows: TGTGCCAGCAGTGGGACAGCACCCCTGACCGGGGAGCTGTTTTTT. Its translation is CASSGTAPLTGELFF.

This clonotype was recorded at least ten times. The chain carries TRBV2 and TRBJ1-1; 8 positions agree with TRBD1. The CDR3 runs to 15 residues. V shed 3 bases, J shed 3 bases, and the junction held 6 bases outside the gene matches. The germline gives CDR1 SNHLY, CDR2 FYNNEI. DNA of the CDR3: TGTGCCAGCAGTGATCGGCAGGGGGCTCACACTGAAGCTTTCTTT. This encodes CASSDRQGAHTEAFF.

This chain joins TRBV7-9 and TRBJ2-7; possible D gene TRBD1, 6 bases. Germline assignment: CDR1 SEHNR and CDR2 FQNEAQ (reference sequence). Trimming left V 5 bases short and J 4 bases short, with 15 bases between. There are 14 residues in the CDR3. CDR3 amino acids: CASSQPGRGYEQYF. The CDR3 DNA is TGTGCCAGCAGCCAACCGGGTAGGGGGTACGAGCAGTACTTC. Complete variable domain (other parts from reference TRBV7-9 and TRBJ2-7): DTGVSQNPRHKITKRGQNVTFRCDPISEHNRLYWYRQTLGQGPEFLTYFQNEAQLEKSRLLSDRFSAERPKGSFSTLEIQRTEQGDSAMYLCASSQPGRGYEQYFGPGTRLTVT.

The V call is TRBV12-3 or TRBV12-4, the J call TRBJ1-6; 7 nucleotides line up with TRBD1. This CDR3 has 14 amino acids. With 1 base clipped from V and 10 bases from J, the junction kept 4 bases outside the gene matches. CDR3 sequence reads: CASSLDRGKSPLHF. The CDR3 DNA sequence: TGTGCCAGCAGTTTAGACAGGGGAAAATCACCCCTCCACTTT.

V and J are TRBV24-1 and TRBJ2-1, with D possibly TRBD2 on 5 matching bases. Trimming removed 0 bases from V and 3 bases from J, with 8 bases in between. The length of the CDR3 is 15 residues. Germline-derived CDR1 and CDR2 are KGHDR and SFDVKD. The CDR3 sequence is CATSDLQRDYNEQFF. The CDR3 region has the DNA TGTGCCACCAGTGATTTGCAGAGGGACTACAATGAGCAGTTCTTC.

This clonotype has ten or more counts. The J gene is TRBJ2-1, the V gene TRBV12-3 or TRBV12-4; D perhaps matches TRBD2 (7 bases). Trimming took 2 bases from V and 0 from J, leaving 14 bases between them. The CDR3 is 17 residues long. The CDR3 region has the DNA TGTGCCAGCAGTTTATGGGGGGGCTCGCCCTCCTACAATGAGCAGTTCTTC. Amino acids: CASSLWGGSPSYNEQFF.

This clonotype was observed many times. This chain joins TRBV3-1 and TRBJ1-1; 7 bases match TRBD1. V trimming: 1 base; J trimming: 1 base; junction bases outside the gene matches: 0. In germline, CDR1 is LGHDT, CDR2 YNNKEL (reference sequence). This CDR3 comprises 14 residues. The CDR3 protein is CASSQGQGNTEAFF. In nucleotides, the CDR3 is TGTGCCAGCAGCCAAGGACAGGGGAACACTGAAGCTTTCTTT.

Note on this clonotype: This clone may be a read error of a much larger clone one base away. The chain employs TRBV20-1 and TRBJ1-3; TRBD1 is a possible D gene (5 bases). The V end was cut by 1 base, the J end by 2 bases, with 9 bases between. The CDR3 consists of 14 residues. Germline lookup yields CDR1 DFQATT and CDR2 SNEGSKA (reference sequence). The CDR3 loop is CSARAVTAGNTIYF. CDR3 coding DNA: TGCAGTGCTAGAGCCGTGACAGCTGGAAACACCATATATTTT.

This clonotype was observed a handful of times. The chain has TRBV5-1 and TRBJ2-1, with D hard to call. From germline, CDR1 is SGHRS and CDR2 YFSETQ. V dropped 3 bases and J dropped 7 bases, with 11 bases sitting between them. The CDR3 has 13 residues. The CDR3: CASSSDWGNEQFF. The CDR3 DNA is TGCGCCAGCAGCTCCGACTGGGGTAATGAGCAGTTCTTC.

This clonotype has just a few counts. This chain joins TRBV15 and TRBJ2-3, with D perhaps matching TRBD1 or TRBD2 (5 bases each). V lost 0 bases, J lost 1 base, and 5 bases lay in between. The CDR3 is 14 residues long. Looked up from germline, CDR1 is LNHNV and CDR2 is YYDKDF (reference sequence). The CDR3 loop reads CATSREGGTDTQYF. The CDR3 bases are TGTGCCACCAGCAGAGAGGGGGGCACAGATACGCAGTATTTT.

This clonotype occurred many times. V is TRBV10-1 and J is TRBJ2-7; 10 nucleotides align to TRBD1. The CDR3 is 14 residues long. From germline, CDR1 is WNHNN and CDR2 SYGVQD (reference sequence). V lost 7 bases to trimming and J lost 7 bases; unmatched junction nucleotides: 10. The CDR3: CASIRGDRGQEQYV. The CDR3, as DNA: TGCGCCAGCATCAGGGGGGACAGGGGCCAGGAGCAGTACGTC.

The chain recombines TRBV6-2 or TRBV6-3 with TRBJ2-6; either TRBD1 or TRBD2 may fit D (6 bases each). Germline values: CDR1 MNHEY, CDR2 SVGEGT. Trimming cost V 6 bases and J 0 bases, with 12 bases left between them. There are 16 residues in the CDR3. The CDR3 nucleotides are TGTGCCAGCAGAGGGGGGTTTAACTCTGGGGCCAACGTCCTGACTTTC. It yields the protein CASRGGFNSGANVLTF.

This clonotype turned up a few times. The gene calls are TRBV5-6 and TRBJ2-2; D is unclear. This CDR3 spans 15 amino acids. Trimming took 0 bases from V and 6 from J, leaving 12 bases between them. Germline V gene data show CDR1 as SGHDT and CDR2 as YYEEEE. The CDR3 coding sequence is TGTGCCAGCAGCTTGGCCGTCCCTGTCGCCGGGGAGCTGTTTTTT. It specifies CASSLAVPVAGELFF.

This chain links TRBV14 with TRBJ2-1, with TRBD2 matching over 10 bases. Trimming took 4 bases from V and 0 from J; bases not matched to a gene: 27. Germline assignment: CDR1 SGHDN and CDR2 FVKESK. This CDR3 has 24 amino acids. CDR3 loop: CASSRVGYETAGGSGRFSYNEQFF. CDR3 nucleotides: TGTGCCAGCAGCCGGGTGGGTTATGAGACAGCAGGAGGTAGCGGGAGGTTCTCCTACAATGAGCAGTTCTTC.

This clonotype was detected ten times or more. V gene TRBV10-2 combines with J gene TRBJ1-6, with 10 bases fitting TRBD1. Germline values: CDR1 WSHSY, CDR2 SAAADI. V lost 8 bases to trimming and J lost 2 bases; unmatched junction nucleotides: 18. This CDR3 is 20 amino acids long. The DNA of the CDR3 is TGCGCCAGCTATCTGGAACCGGGACAGGGGAAGGACACCTATAATTCACCCCTCCACTTT. This translates into CASYLEPGQGKDTYNSPLHF.

The sample holds many counts of this clonotype. The chain couples TRBV4-3 to TRBJ2-1; D may be TRBD2 (6 bases). Looked up from germline, CDR1 is LGHNA and CDR2 is YSLEER. Trimming removed 0 bases from V and 0 bases from J, with 12 bases in between. The CDR3 totals 17 residues. The CDR3 region has the DNA TGCGCCAGCAGCCAAGAGGGTAGCGGTAGCTCCTACAATGAGCAGTTCTTC. Its protein product is CASSQEGSGSSYNEQFF.

This clonotype was detected many times. The rearrangement uses TRBV5-1 and TRBJ1-6; D is uncertain. The V end was cut by 7 bases, the J end by 9 bases, with 14 bases between. The germline V gene encodes CDR1 SGHRS and CDR2 YFSETQ. The CDR3 runs 13 residues. Here the CDR3 reads CASRPAMGSPLHF. In DNA form, the CDR3 reads TGCGCCAGCCGGCCGGCTATGGGTTCACCCCTCCACTTT.

In this sample, this clonotype turned up a few times. The rearrangement joins TRBV6-1 to TRBJ2-3, with D possibly TRBD1 on 6 matching bases. V dropped 4 bases and J dropped 6 bases, with 14 bases sitting between them. From germline, CDR1 is MNHNS and CDR2 SASEGT. The CDR3 has 14 amino acids. The CDR3 sequence is CASSGTDPWDTQYF. The CDR3, as DNA: TGTGCCAGCAGTGGGACAGACCCTTGGGATACGCAGTATTTT.

The table lists this clonotype with many counts. This chain uses TRBV9 with TRBJ2-7; possible D gene TRBD2, 6 bases. Germline V gives CDR1 SGDLS, CDR2 YYNGEE. The CDR3 is 15 residues long. V shed 0 bases and J shed 0 bases, with 10 bases lying between them. CDR3 amino acids: CASSVVPSASYEQYF. DNA for the CDR3: TGTGCCAGCAGCGTAGTCCCTAGCGCCTCCTACGAGCAGTACTTC. The full variable domain, in which reference TRBV9 and TRBJ2-7 provide the parts outside the CDR3, is DSGVTQTPKHLITATGQRVTLRCSPRSGDLSVYWYQQSLDQGLQFLIQYYNGEERAKGNILERFSAQQFPDLHSELNLSSLELGDSALYFCASSVVPSASYEQYFGPGTRLTVT.

J is TRBJ1-6 and V is TRBV19, with a possible D match to TRBD1 (6 bases). Germline lookup yields CDR1 LNHDA and CDR2 SQIVND (reference sequence). V lost 9 bases to trimming and J lost 7 bases, with 10 bases between them. The CDR3 totals 12 residues. CDR3 residues: CASSTGNSPLHF. The CDR3 nucleotides read TGTGCCAGCTCAACAGGGAATTCACCCCTCCACTTT.

Only a few counts were recorded for this clonotype. The chain recombines TRBV20-1 with TRBJ2-6; the match to TRBD1 covers 7 bases. V gave up 2 bases and J gave up 2 bases; unmatched junction bases: 0. Germline V CDR1 and CDR2: DFQATT, SNEGSKA (reference sequence). The length of the CDR3 is 14 residues. CDR3 sequence reads: CSARQGAGANVLTF. In nucleotides, the CDR3 is TGCAGTGCTAGACAGGGGGCTGGGGCCAACGTCCTGACTTTC.

A remark on this clonotype: It may be a read error: a sequence one base away is much more abundant. No conserved phenylalanine or tryptophan is present at the end of the CDR3, so a read error is the likely explanation. The J gene is TRBJ1-2, the V gene TRBV29-1; possible D gene TRBD1, 5 bases. The length of the CDR3 is 15 residues. With 1 base removed from V and 0 bases from J, the gap between germline ends came to 12 bases. Germline lookup yields CDR1 SQVTM and CDR2 ANQGSEA. The DNA for the CDR3 is TGCAGCGTTGAAGGAGGGGTCCCTACTAACTATGGCTACACCATC. Its protein is CSVEGGVPTNYGYTI.